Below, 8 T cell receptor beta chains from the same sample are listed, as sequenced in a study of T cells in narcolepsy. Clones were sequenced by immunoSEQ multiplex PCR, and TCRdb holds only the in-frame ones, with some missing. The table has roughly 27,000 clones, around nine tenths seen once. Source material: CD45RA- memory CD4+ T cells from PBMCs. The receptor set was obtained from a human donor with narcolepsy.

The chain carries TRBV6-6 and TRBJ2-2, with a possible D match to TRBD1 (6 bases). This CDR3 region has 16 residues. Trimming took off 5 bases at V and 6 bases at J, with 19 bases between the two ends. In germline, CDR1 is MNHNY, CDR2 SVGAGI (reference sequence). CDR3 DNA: TGTGCCAGCAGTCCCCCCGGCAGGGGCGGTTCCGGGGAGCTGTTTTTT. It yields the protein CASSPPGRGGSGELFF.

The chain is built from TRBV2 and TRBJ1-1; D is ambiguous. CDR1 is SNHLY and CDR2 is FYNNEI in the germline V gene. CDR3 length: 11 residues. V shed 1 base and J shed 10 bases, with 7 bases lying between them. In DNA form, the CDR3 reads TGTGCCAGCAGTGAAGGTCAAGGAGCTTTCTTT. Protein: CASSEGQGAFF.

CDR3 in DNA: TGCGCCAGCAGAATCGAGGGAAGCACAGATACGCAGTATTTT. It is translated as CASRIEGSTDTQYF. The rearrangement joins TRBV5-1 to TRBJ2-3, with D possibly matching TRBD2 (5 bases). The CDR3 covers 14 residues. CDR1 is SGHRS, CDR2 YFSETQ, per germline. Trimming removed 5 bases at V and 0 bases at J, with 10 bases between.

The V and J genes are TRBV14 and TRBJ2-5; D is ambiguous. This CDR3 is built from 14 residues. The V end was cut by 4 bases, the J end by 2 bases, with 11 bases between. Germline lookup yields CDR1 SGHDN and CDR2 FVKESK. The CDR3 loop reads CASSRRDLQETQYF. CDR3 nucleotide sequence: TGTGCCAGCAGCCGCCGAGACCTACAAGAGACCCAGTACTTC.

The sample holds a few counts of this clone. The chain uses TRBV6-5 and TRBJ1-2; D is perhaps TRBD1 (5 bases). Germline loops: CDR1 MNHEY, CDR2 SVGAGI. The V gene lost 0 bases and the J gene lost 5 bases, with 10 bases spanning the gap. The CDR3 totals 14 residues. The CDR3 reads CASSYSGRDYGYTF. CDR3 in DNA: TGTGCCAGCAGTTACTCGGGCAGGGATTATGGCTACACCTTC.

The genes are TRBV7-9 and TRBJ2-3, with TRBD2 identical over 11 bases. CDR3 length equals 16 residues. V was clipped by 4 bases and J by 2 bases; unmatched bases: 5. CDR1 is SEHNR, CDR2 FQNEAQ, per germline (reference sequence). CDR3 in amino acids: CASSSRLAGTTDTQYF. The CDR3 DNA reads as TGTGCCAGCAGCTCCAGACTAGCGGGGACCACAGATACGCAGTATTTT.

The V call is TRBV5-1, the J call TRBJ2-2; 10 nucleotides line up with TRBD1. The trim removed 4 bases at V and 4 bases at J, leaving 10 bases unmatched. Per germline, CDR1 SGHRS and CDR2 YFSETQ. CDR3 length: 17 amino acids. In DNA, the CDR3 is TGCGCCAGCAGCCTCACCCCGGGACAGGGGACCACCGGGGAGCTGTTTTTT. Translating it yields CASSLTPGQGTTGELFF.

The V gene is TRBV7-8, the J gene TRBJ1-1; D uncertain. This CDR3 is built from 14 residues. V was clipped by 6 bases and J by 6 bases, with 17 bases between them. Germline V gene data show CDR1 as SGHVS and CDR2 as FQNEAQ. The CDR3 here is CASRLGPAWAEAFF. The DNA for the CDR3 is TGTGCCAGCAGACTCGGACCCGCTTGGGCTGAAGCTTTCTTT.